This T cell receptor beta chain stems from a study of tumour-infiltrating T cells in Burkitt lymphoma. On the study more broadly: Patients covered every epidemiological subtype of Burkitt lymphoma. Survival, overall and progression-free, tracked with productive clonality.

Points from the study as a whole: Several public clonotypes recurred in numerous Burkitt lymphoma patients.

Sequencing used immunoSEQ multiplex PCR; TCRdb keeps in-frame clones, though not all of them. The sample carries more than 40,000 clones, around a third recorded once. In regard to this clone: Its antigen remains unknown.

Germline V gene lookup returns CDR1 ENHRY and CDR2 SYGVKD. This CDR3 comprises 16 residues. V was clipped by 10 bases and J by 0 bases; unmatched bases: 15. This rearrangement joins TRBV10-3 to TRBJ2-7, with 7 bases identical to TRBD2. The source of this sequence is a human donor with Burkitt lymphoma. Sequencing was carried out using tumor tissue. This CDR3 is CATHQPGLTHSYEQYF. The DNA of the CDR3 is TGTGCCACCCACCAACCGGGACTAACGCACTCCTACGAGCAGTACTTC.